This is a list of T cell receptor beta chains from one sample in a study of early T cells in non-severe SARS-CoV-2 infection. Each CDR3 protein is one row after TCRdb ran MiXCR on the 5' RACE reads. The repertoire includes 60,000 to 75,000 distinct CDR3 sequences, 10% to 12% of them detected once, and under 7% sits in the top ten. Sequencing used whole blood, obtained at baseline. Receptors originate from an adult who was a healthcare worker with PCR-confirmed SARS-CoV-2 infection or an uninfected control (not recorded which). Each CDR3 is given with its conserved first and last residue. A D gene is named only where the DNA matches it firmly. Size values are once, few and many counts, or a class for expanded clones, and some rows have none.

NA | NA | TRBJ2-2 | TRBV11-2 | TGTGCCAGCAGCGGGAGGCAAGGGGGAGGCACCGGGGAGCTGTTTTTT | CASSGRQGGGTGELFF
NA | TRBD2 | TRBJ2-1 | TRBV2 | TGTGCCAGCAGGAAGCAGGGGCTAGGCGGGGGGGCCTACAATGAGCAGTTCTTC | CASRKQGLGGGAYNEQFF
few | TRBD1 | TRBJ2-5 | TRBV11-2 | TGTGCCAGCAGCTCGGGACAGAGCCAAGAGACCCAGTACTTC | CASSSGQSQETQYF
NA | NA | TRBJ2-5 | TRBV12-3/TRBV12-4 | TGTGCCAGCAACCGGGACACTCTCCAAGAGACCCAGTACTTC | CASNRDTLQETQYF
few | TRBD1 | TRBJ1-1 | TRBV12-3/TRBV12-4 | TGTGCCAGCAGTCCTGACGACAGGGACACTGAAGCTTTCTTT | CASSPDDRDTEAFF
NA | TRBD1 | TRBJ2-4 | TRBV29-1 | TGCAGCGCTTGGACAGGGCGGGAAAACATTCAGTACTTC | CSAWTGRENIQYF
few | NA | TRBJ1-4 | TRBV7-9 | TGTGCCAGCAGCCTGGGTCAGAATGAAAAACTGTTTTTT | CASSLGQNEKLFF
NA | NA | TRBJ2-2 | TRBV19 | TGTGCCAGTAAGGGTGGGGTCATCACCGGGGAGCTGTTTTTT | CASKGGVITGELFF
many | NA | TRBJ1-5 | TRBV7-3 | TGTGCCAGCAGCGGGGGCCGTGGAGATAGCAATCAGCCCCAGCATTTT | CASSGGRGDSNQPQHF
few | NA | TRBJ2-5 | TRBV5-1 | TGCGCCAGCAACGGACAGCCCTCTCAAGAGACCCAGTACTTC | CASNGQPSQETQYF
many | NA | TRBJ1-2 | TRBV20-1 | TGCAGTGCTAAACAGGGTTTTTATGGCTACACCTTC | CSAKQGFYGYTF
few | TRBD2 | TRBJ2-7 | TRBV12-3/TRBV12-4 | TGTGCCAGCAGTTCGTACCTCCCGCGGTCTAGCGGGAGATTCTACGAGCAGTACTTC | CASSSYLPRSSGRFYEQYF
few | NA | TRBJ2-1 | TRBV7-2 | TGTGCCAGCAGCTCCCGGGACTTCAGCTACAATGAGCAGTTCTTC | CASSSRDFSYNEQFF
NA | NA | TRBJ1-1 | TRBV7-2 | TGTGCCAGCAGCTTAGTTGCGGGGGATACTGAAGCTTTCTTT | CASSLVAGDTEAFF
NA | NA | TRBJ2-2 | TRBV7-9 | TGTGCCAGCAGCTTAAGTTCCGTTCTCGGGGAGCTGTTTTTT | CASSLSSVLGELFF
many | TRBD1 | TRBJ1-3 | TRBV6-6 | TGTGCCAGCAGCACAGGGGGCATAGGAAACACCATATATTTT | CASSTGGIGNTIYF
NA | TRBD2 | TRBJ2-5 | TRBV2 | TGTGCCAGCAGTATGACTAGCGGTGGAGAGACCCAGTACTTC | CASSMTSGGETQYF
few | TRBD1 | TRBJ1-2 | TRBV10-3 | TGTGCCACCCGGACAGGGGATAGCTATGGCTACACCTTC | CATRTGDSYGYTF
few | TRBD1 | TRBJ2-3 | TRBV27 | TGTGCCAGCAGTTTCTCCAGGGGGCAAGATACGCAGTATTTT | CASSFSRGQDTQYF
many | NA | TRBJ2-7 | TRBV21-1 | TGTGCCAGCAGCAAAGCGCGGCTAGCGACATACGAGCAGTACTTC | CASSKARLATYEQYF
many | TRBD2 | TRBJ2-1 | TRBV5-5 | TGTGCCAGCAGCTTGGGGTCACCGGGACTAGTCTTCGATGAGCAGTTCTTC | CASSLGSPGLVFDEQFF
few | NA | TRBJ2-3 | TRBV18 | TGTGCCAGCTCACCGAAACGGAGCACAGATACGCAGTATTTT | CASSPKRSTDTQYF
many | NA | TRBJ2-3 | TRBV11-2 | TGTGCCAGCAGGTCCGGCGTTACGCAGTATTTT | CASRSGVTQYF
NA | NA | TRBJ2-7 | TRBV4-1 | TGCGCCAGCAGCCGAGAAAGGGGCGACTCCTACGAGCAGTACTTC | CASSRERGDSYEQYF
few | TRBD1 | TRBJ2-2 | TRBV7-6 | TGTGCCAGCAGCTTAAGACAGGGGGTTGACACCGGGGAGCTGTTTTTT | CASSLRQGVDTGELFF
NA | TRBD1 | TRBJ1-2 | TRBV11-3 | TGTGCCAGCAGCTTAGACGGGACAGGGTTCTATGGCTACACCTTC | CASSLDGTGFYGYTF
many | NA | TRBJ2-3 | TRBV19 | TGTGCCAGTAGTCAAGGAGATACGCAGTATTTT | CASSQGDTQYF
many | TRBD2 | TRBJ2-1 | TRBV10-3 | TGTGCCATCAGTGAGTCTCGAACTAGCGGGGGCCTCCGGATGGAGGAGCAGTTCTTC | CAISESRTSGGLRMEEQFF
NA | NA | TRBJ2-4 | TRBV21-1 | TGTGCCAGCAGTCAGGGGGGGCGGCTAGCCAAAAACATTCAGTACTTC | CASSQGGRLAKNIQYF
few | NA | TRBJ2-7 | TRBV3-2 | TGTGCCAGCAGCCCGGGACAGATCTCCTACGAGCAGTACTTC | CASSPGQISYEQYF
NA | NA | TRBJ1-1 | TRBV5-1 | TGCGCCAGCAGCTTGATGAGGGGGAACACTGAAGCTTTCTTT | CASSLMRGNTEAFF
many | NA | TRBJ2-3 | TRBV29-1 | TGCAGCGTTGTTGGCTCCACAGATACGCAGTATTTT | CSVVGSTDTQYF
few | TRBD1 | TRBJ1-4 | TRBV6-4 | TGTGCCAGCAGTGACGTTTGGACAGGGCCTCCGCATGAAAAACTGTTTTTT | CASSDVWTGPPHEKLFF
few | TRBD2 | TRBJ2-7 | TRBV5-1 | TGCGCCAGCAGCTTGGTAGCGGGCAGCTCCTACGAGCAGTACTTC | CASSLVAGSSYEQYF
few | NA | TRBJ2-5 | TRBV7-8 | TGTGCCAGCAGCTTAGGCCGAGAGACCCAGTACTTC | CASSLGRETQYF
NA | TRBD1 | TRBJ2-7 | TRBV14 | TGTGCCAGCAGCCGAACGGGACAGCCTTACGAGCAGTACTTC | CASSRTGQPYEQYF
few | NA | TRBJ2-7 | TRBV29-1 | TGCAGCGTTGGCCGGTCGGTGTACGAGCAGTACTTC | CSVGRSVYEQYF
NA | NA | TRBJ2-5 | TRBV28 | TGTGCCAGCAGTTTATCTTACGGGGCGACCCAGTACTTC | CASSLSYGATQYF
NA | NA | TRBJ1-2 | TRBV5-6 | TGTGCCAGCAGTTACAGGTATCAAGGCTACACCTTC | CASSYRYQGYTF
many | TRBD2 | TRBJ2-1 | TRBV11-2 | TGTGCCAGCAGCAGCAGCGGGGGCAATGAGCAGTTCTTC | CASSSSGGNEQFF
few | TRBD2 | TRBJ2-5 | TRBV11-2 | TGTGCCAGCAGCTTTTGGAGTAGCGGGAGGCGGGAGACCCAGTACTTC | CASSFWSSGRRETQYF
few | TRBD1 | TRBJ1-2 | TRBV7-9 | TGTGCCAGCAGCTACCGGGGACAGCTGAACTATGGCTACACCTTC | CASSYRGQLNYGYTF
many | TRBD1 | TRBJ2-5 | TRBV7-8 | TGTGCCAGCAGCTTAGCACAGGGGCCGAATTACTTC | CASSLAQGPNYF